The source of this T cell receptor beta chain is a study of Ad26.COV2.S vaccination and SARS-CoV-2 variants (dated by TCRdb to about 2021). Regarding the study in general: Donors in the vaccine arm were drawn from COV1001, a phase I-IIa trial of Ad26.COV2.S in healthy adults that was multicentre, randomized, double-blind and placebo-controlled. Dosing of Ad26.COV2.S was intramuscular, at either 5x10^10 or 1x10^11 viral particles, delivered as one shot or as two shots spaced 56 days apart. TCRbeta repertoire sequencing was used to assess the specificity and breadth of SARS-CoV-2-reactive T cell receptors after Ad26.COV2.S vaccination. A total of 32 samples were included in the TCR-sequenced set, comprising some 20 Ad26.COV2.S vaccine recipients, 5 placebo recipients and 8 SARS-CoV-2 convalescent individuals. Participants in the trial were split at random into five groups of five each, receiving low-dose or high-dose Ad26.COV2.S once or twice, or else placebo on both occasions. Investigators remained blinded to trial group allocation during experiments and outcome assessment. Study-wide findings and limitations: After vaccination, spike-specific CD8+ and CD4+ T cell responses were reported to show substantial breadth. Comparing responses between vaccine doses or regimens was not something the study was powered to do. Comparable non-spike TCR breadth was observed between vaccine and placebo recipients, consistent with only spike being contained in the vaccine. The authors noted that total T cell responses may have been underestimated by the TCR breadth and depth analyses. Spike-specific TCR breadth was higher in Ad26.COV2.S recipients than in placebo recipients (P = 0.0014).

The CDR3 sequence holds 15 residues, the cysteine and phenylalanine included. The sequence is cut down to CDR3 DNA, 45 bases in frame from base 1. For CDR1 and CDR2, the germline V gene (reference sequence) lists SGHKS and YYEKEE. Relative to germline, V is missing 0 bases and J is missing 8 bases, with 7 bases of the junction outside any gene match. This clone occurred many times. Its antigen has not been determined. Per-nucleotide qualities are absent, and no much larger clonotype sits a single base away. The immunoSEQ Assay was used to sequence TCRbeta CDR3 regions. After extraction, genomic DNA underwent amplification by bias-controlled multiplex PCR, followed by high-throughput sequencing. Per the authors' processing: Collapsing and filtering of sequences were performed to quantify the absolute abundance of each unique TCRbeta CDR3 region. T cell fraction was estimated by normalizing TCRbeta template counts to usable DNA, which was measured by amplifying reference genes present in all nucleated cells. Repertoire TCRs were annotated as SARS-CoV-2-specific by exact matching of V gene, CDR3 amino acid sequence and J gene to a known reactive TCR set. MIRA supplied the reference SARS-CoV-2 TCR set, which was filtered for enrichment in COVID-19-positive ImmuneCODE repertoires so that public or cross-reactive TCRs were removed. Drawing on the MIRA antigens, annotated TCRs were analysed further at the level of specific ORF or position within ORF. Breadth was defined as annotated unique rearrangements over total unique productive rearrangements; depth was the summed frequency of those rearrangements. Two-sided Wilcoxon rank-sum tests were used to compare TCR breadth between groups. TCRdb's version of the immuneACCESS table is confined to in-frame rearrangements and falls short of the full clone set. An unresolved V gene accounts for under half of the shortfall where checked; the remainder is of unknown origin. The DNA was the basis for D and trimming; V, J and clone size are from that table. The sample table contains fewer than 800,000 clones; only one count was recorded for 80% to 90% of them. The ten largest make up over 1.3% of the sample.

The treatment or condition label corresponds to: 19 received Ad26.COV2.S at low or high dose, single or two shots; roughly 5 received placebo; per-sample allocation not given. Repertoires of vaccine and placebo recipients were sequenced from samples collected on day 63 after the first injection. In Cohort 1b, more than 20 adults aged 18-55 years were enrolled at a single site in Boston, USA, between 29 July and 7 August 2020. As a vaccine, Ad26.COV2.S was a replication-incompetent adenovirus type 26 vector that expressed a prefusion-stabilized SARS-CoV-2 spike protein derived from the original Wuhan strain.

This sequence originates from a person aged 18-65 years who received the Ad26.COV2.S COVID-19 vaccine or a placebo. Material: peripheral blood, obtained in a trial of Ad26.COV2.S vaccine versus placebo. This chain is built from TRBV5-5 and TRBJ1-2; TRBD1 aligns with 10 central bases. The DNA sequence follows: TGTGCCAGCAGCTTGGCCGGGACAGGGGCAGGCGGCTACACCTTC. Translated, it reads CASSLAGTGAGGYTF.